These T cell receptor beta chains were read from a single sample in a study of CXCR3-negative and CXCR3-positive naive CD8 T cells. TCRdb re-called the 5' RACE reads; every CDR3 protein appears as one record, without DNA. The sample table sets out about 130,000 distinct CDR3 sequences. Sequenced material: naive CXCR3- CD8+ T cells from blood. Receptor source: a human donor in good health. Some clones in this sample may be carry-over from other donors' samples. The CDR3 runs from the conserved cysteine through the conserved F or W.

CDR3 protein: CASSLVSSPRGLNTEAFF
J gene: TRBJ1-1
V gene: TRBV7-9

CDR3 protein: CASSPLSTDTQYF
J gene: TRBJ2-3
V gene: TRBV3-1

CDR3 protein: CSVIPGNEQFF
J gene: TRBJ2-1
V gene: TRBV29-1

CDR3 protein: CASRDGGGGRRDTQYF
J gene: TRBJ2-3
V gene: TRBV28

CDR3 protein: CSVLPGVDTQYF
J gene: TRBJ2-3
V gene: TRBV29-1

CDR3 protein: CARKGITEALF
J gene: TRBJ1-1
V gene: TRBV30

CDR3 protein: CASSFGTGGNQPQHF
J gene: TRBJ1-5
V gene: TRBV5-6

CDR3 protein: CSVARDTEAFF
J gene: TRBJ1-1
V gene: TRBV29-1

CDR3 protein: CASSYSSGAYNEQFF
J gene: TRBJ2-1
V gene: TRBV6-2/TRBV6-3

CDR3 protein: CASTPSGGGYYYGYTF
J gene: TRBJ1-2
V gene: TRBV7-8

CDR3 protein: CASSFIDLAGMNIQYF
J gene: TRBJ2-4
V gene: TRBV12-3/TRBV12-4

CDR3 protein: CASSLRQVTEAFF
J gene: TRBJ1-1
V gene: TRBV27

CDR3 protein: CASSPRTGTANTEAFF
J gene: TRBJ1-1
V gene: TRBV7-3

CDR3 protein: CASSDREYNEQFF
J gene: TRBJ2-1
V gene: TRBV2

CDR3 protein: CASTWAYEQYF
J gene: TRBJ2-7
V gene: TRBV28

CDR3 protein: CASSFAGPLNEQFF
J gene: TRBJ2-1
V gene: TRBV5-1

CDR3 protein: CASSPTRGQGRNGYTF
J gene: TRBJ1-2
V gene: TRBV11-2

CDR3 protein: CASSQVVSSYEQYF
J gene: TRBJ2-7
V gene: TRBV4-1

CDR3 protein: CATSSLGGLNTEAFF
J gene: TRBJ1-1
V gene: TRBV15

CDR3 protein: CASSLTSGDHYEQYF
J gene: TRBJ2-7
V gene: TRBV27

CDR3 protein: CSVTREEDYGYTF
J gene: TRBJ1-2
V gene: TRBV29-1

CDR3 protein: CASSPGGNTEAFF
J gene: TRBJ1-1
V gene: TRBV9

CDR3 protein: CASSAGTSSYEQYF
J gene: TRBJ2-7
V gene: TRBV27

CDR3 protein: CSARVPGTGVYEQYF
J gene: TRBJ2-7
V gene: TRBV20-1

CDR3 protein: CSVDAGYEQYF
J gene: TRBJ2-7
V gene: TRBV29-1

CDR3 protein: CASSPVGSYNEQFF
J gene: TRBJ2-1
V gene: TRBV2

CDR3 protein: CASNAGTSLDEQYF
J gene: TRBJ2-7
V gene: TRBV9

CDR3 protein: CASSLYSHEQYF
J gene: TRBJ2-7
V gene: TRBV12-3/TRBV12-4

CDR3 protein: CASSYGPRVAYEQYF
J gene: TRBJ2-7
V gene: TRBV6-5

CDR3 protein: CASSSFAGTEYGYTF
J gene: TRBJ1-2
V gene: TRBV6-6

CDR3 protein: CASSLGTGEGYGYTF
J gene: TRBJ1-2
V gene: TRBV5-1

CDR3 protein: CASSDIGLAGGLNEQFF
J gene: TRBJ2-1
V gene: TRBV10-1

CDR3 protein: CASSFGPAASGRGETQYF
J gene: TRBJ2-5
V gene: TRBV7-6

CDR3 protein: CASSLGGLPTGSLLYEQYF
J gene: TRBJ2-7
V gene: TRBV5-1

CDR3 protein: CASSQDRDRGKDGYTF
J gene: TRBJ1-2
V gene: TRBV4-1

CDR3 protein: CASSYGGELVF
J gene: TRBJ2-2
V gene: TRBV12-3/TRBV12-4

CDR3 protein: CNRDRVNQPQHF
J gene: TRBJ1-5
V gene: TRBV29-1

CDR3 protein: CSPVRWDSSKNTEAFF
J gene: TRBJ1-1
V gene: TRBV29-1

CDR3 protein: CASSGRRDSSYEQYF
J gene: TRBJ2-7
V gene: TRBV12-3/TRBV12-4

CDR3 protein: CASSLEGQTNYGYTF
J gene: TRBJ1-2
V gene: TRBV7-9

CDR3 protein: CASSFDPRTSGFGELFF
J gene: TRBJ2-2
V gene: TRBV28

CDR3 protein: CASSQEATVWNTGELFF
J gene: TRBJ2-2
V gene: TRBV4-1